The 29 T cell receptor beta chains below all came from one sample that was sequenced in a study of T cells after yellow fever vaccination. Each CDR3 protein is one row after TCRdb ran MiXCR on the 5' RACE reads. The top ten clones hold 15% to 20% of a sample with some 390,000 distinct CDR3 sequences, 15% to 20% of them seen once. The specimen comprised PBMCs, sampled before the yellow fever booster vaccination. The receptor source for this set is a man between 18 and 35 years old who received the YFV17D yellow fever vaccine.

This clonotype was recorded at least ten times. The V gene is TRBV7-3, the J gene TRBJ2-2; no reliable D call. Germline V gene data show CDR1 as SGHTA and CDR2 as FQGTGA. Trimming cost V 3 bases and J 2 bases, with 7 bases left between them. There are 14 residues in the CDR3. The CDR3 spells CASSLGLNTGELFF. The CDR3 DNA reads as TGTGCCAGCAGCTTGGGTCTCAACACCGGGGAGCTGTTTTTT.

This clonotype was observed a few times. J is TRBJ2-7 and V is TRBV7-9; a possible D gene is TRBD2 (5 bases). Germline CDR1 reads SEHNR; CDR2 reads FQNEAQ (reference sequence). V was cut by 4 bases and J by 9 bases, with 10 bases left in between. The CDR3 is 11 amino acids. The chain's CDR3 is CASSSIEGQYF. DNA for the CDR3: TGTGCCAGCAGCTCGATCGAGGGGCAGTACTTC.

This clonotype turned up a few times. The chain is built from TRBV6-5 and TRBJ2-5; TRBD2 might be the D (5 bases). The germline gives CDR1 MNHEY, CDR2 SVGAGI. CDR3 length: 14 residues. Trimming cost V 3 bases and J 2 bases, with 10 bases left between them. Here the CDR3 DNA reads TGTGCCAGCAGTTATGAGGGCTATCAAGAGACCCAGTACTTC. Its protein is CASSYEGYQETQYF.

The gene calls are TRBV3-1 and TRBJ2-5; D might be TRBD2 (5 bases). CDR1 is LGHDT and CDR2 is YNNKEL in the germline V gene (reference sequence). This CDR3 is built from 13 residues. Trimming stripped 1 base from V and 6 bases from J, with 9 bases between. CDR3 coding DNA: TGTGCCAGCAGCCAAGCGTCGGGGAAGACCCAGTACTTC. It specifies CASSQASGKTQYF.

This chain uses TRBV19 with TRBJ2-3, with unresolved D. This CDR3 is 15 amino acids long. V was clipped by 3 bases and J by 6 bases, with 16 bases between them. In germline, CDR1 is LNHDA, CDR2 SQIVND (reference sequence). In DNA, the CDR3 is TGTGCCAGTAGTATTGGGGATGTGGAGACGGATACGCAGTATTTT. This sequence encodes CASSIGDVETDTQYF.

This clonotype was counted a few times. J is TRBJ1-4 and V is TRBV7-2; a possible D gene is TRBD1 (6 bases). V gave up 5 bases and J gave up 4 bases, with 11 bases separating them. There are 14 residues in the CDR3. Germline V gene sequence: CDR1 SGHTA, CDR2 FQGNSA. CDR3 nucleotides: TGTGCCAGCAGCCCGGACAGATTTAATGAAAAACTGTTTTTT. This codes for CASSPDRFNEKLFF.

The rearrangement joins TRBV5-6 to TRBJ1-5, with D possibly matching TRBD1 (6 bases). Germline V CDR1 and CDR2: SGHDT, YYEEEE. The CDR3 extends over 16 amino acids. V was pared by 0 bases and J by 0 bases, with 10 bases between. The CDR3 DNA reads TGTGCCAGCAGCTTGGGGGGGCCCTTTAGCAATCAGCCCCAGCATTTT. Residues: CASSLGGPFSNQPQHF.

This clonotype was seen more than once but under ten times. V is TRBV29-1 and J is TRBJ2-1, with TRBD2 matching 7 bases. Germline CDR1 and CDR2: SQVTM and ANQGSEA. The CDR3 consists of 14 residues. With 6 bases clipped from V and 5 bases from J, the junction kept 10 bases outside the gene matches. The CDR3 sequence is CSVQGESGNNEQFF. CDR3 in DNA: TGCAGCGTCCAAGGGGAAAGCGGGAACAATGAGCAGTTCTTC.

As regards this clonotype: At one of its ends the junction is not consistent with the germline gene, which may arise from a read error. CDR3 DNA sequence: TGTGCCGCGGGAGGGTCAGGAAAAACCATATATTTT. This codes for CAAGGSGKTIYF. The V gene is TRBV6-5, the J gene TRBJ1-3, with unresolved D. Germline values: CDR1 MNHEY, CDR2 SVGAGI. This CDR3 spans 12 amino acids.

V is TRBV4-1 and J is TRBJ2-1, with 7 bases identical to TRBD2. The CDR3 contains 16 residues. V trimming: 3 bases; J trimming: 4 bases; junction bases outside the gene matches: 9. Looked up from germline, CDR1 is MGHRA and CDR2 is YSYEKL. CDR3 in DNA: TGCGCCAGCAGCCACCCTGCGGGAGCGCTATACAATGAGCAGTTCTTC. It specifies CASSHPAGALYNEQFF.

The chain uses TRBV6-6 and TRBJ2-3, with D perhaps matching TRBD1 (6 bases). CDR1 is MNHNY and CDR2 is SVGAGI in the germline V gene (reference sequence). The CDR3 runs to 17 residues. V was clipped by 6 bases and J by 2 bases, with 21 bases between them. CDR3 sequence: CASSHALTDRNTDTQYF. CDR3 DNA: TGTGCCAGCAGCCACGCCCTTACCGACAGGAACACAGATACGCAGTATTTT.

This clonotype came up a few times. The J gene is TRBJ2-1, the V gene TRBV7-2; 15 bases are shared with TRBD2. CDR3 length: 16 residues. The trim removed 5 bases at V and 7 bases at J, leaving 6 bases unmatched. Germline lookup yields CDR1 SGHTA and CDR2 FQGNSA. As DNA, the CDR3 is TGTGCCAGCAGCCGGGGACTAGCGGGGGGTGGTAATGAGCAGTTCTTC. Its protein product is CASSRGLAGGGNEQFF.

The rearrangement uses TRBV6-6 and TRBJ1-2; D is undetermined. Germline lookup yields CDR1 MNHNY and CDR2 SVGAGI (reference sequence). The V end lost 2 bases, the J end lost 0 bases, and 10 bases lay between the germline ends. The CDR3 covers 15 residues. The CDR3 DNA reads as TGTGCCAGCAGTTACCGGAGAGGCTCTAACTATGGCTACACCTTC. The encoded protein is CASSYRRGSNYGYTF.

The V and J genes are TRBV6-6 and TRBJ2-5; the D is unclear. The CDR3 sequence is 13 residues long. CDR1 is MNHNY and CDR2 is SVGAGI in the germline V gene (reference sequence). The ends were cut back, 5 bases at V and 5 bases at J, with 12 bases in the middle. CDR3 sequence: CASSPVVLETQYF. The CDR3 DNA reads as TGTGCCAGCAGTCCGGTCGTACTGGAGACCCAGTACTTC.

There are a few counts of this clonotype. The chain is built from TRBV4-2 and TRBJ2-5; D is unclear. The V and J ends lost 0 bases and 10 bases respectively, with 12 bases between them. CDR3 length: 13 amino acids. CDR1 is LGHNA, CDR2 YNFKEQ, per germline. The CDR3 DNA reads TGTGCCAGCAGCCAAGAATATGGGCGAGACCAGTACTTC. This encodes CASSQEYGRDQYF.

The table lists this clonotype with a few counts. This chain's CDR3 is CASTLDTRYGYTF. DNA for the CDR3: TGTGCCAGCACCCTGGACACTCGCTATGGCTACACCTTC. This chain links TRBV7-9 with TRBJ1-2; D is perhaps TRBD1 (5 bases). The germline gives CDR1 SEHNR, CDR2 FQNEAQ (reference sequence). Trimming pared 7 bases from V and 4 bases from J, leaving 13 bases between. The CDR3 sequence is 13 residues long. Variable domain in full (rest from reference TRBV7-9 and TRBJ1-2): DTGVSQNPRHKITKRGQNVTFRCDPISEHNRLYWYRQTLGQGPEFLTYFQNEAQLEKSRLLSDRFSAERPKGSFSTLEIQRTEQGDSAMYLCASTLDTRYGYTFGSGTRLTVV.

Only a few counts were recorded for this clonotype. This chain links TRBV20-1 with TRBJ2-3, with D unresolved. Trimming removed 3 bases at V and 2 bases at J, with 12 bases between. Germline CDR1 is DFQATT and CDR2 is SNEGSKA (reference sequence). CDR3 length: 14 amino acids. The CDR3 loop is CSASLRQYTDTQYF. In nucleotides, the CDR3 is TGCAGTGCTAGTCTCAGGCAGTACACAGATACGCAGTATTTT.

This clonotype was seen only a few times. The chain has TRBV7-2 and TRBJ2-6, with 9 bases identical to TRBD1. V gave up 3 bases and J gave up 3 bases; unmatched junction bases: 15. The length of the CDR3 is 20 residues. Germline CDR1 SGHTA, CDR2 FQGNSA. CDR3 loop: CASSLITGTGLFIGANVLTF. CDR3 in DNA: TGTGCCAGCAGCTTGATTACCGGGACAGGGTTATTCATTGGGGCCAACGTCCTGACTTTC.

This clonotype was found a few times. The J gene is TRBJ2-3, the V gene TRBV3-1, with D hard to call. The V gene lost 4 bases and the J gene lost 2 bases, with 10 bases spanning the gap. Germline loops: CDR1 LGHDT, CDR2 YNNKEL (reference sequence). The CDR3 totals 14 residues. CDR3: CASSLFSYTDTQYF. CDR3 sequence (DNA): TGTGCCAGCAGCCTATTCTCCTACACAGATACGCAGTATTTT.

This chain joins TRBV11-2 and TRBJ1-1; D not certain. Germline V gene lookup returns CDR1 SGHAT and CDR2 FQNNGV. Deletions cut 6 bases from V and 0 bases from J, with 5 bases between. The CDR3 contains 12 residues. Written as DNA, the CDR3 is TGTGCCAGCAGACTAATGAACACTGAAGCTTTCTTT. Residues: CASRLMNTEAFF.

The rearrangement uses TRBV6-1 and TRBJ1-1, with TRBD1 matching 7 bases. Germline-derived CDR1 and CDR2 are MNHNS and SASEGT. V dropped 6 bases and J dropped 7; count of bases not matched to a gene: 8. The CDR3 is made up of 13 amino acids. The CDR3 DNA reads TGTGCCAGCAGCCGTGGGACAGCTAGTGAAGCTTTCTTT. It yields the protein CASSRGTASEAFF.

The chain carries TRBV12-3 or TRBV12-4 and TRBJ1-2; D not certain. Trimming stripped 0 bases from V and 7 bases from J, with 3 bases between. The length of the CDR3 is 11 residues. The CDR3 sequence: CASSLAVGYTF. CDR3 coding DNA: TGTGCCAGCAGTTTAGCAGTTGGCTACACCTTC.

The chain joins TRBV20-1 to TRBJ2-3; TRBD2 agrees at 7 bases. V gave up 0 bases and J gave up 4 bases; unmatched junction bases: 7. The CDR3 covers 15 residues. Per germline, CDR1 DFQATT and CDR2 SNEGSKA (reference sequence). The CDR3 sequence is CSARDWRGGADTQYF. The CDR3 DNA sequence: TGCAGTGCTAGAGATTGGCGGGGAGGGGCAGATACGCAGTATTTT.

This clonotype was observed a handful of times. This chain connects TRBV5-1 to TRBJ2-7, with a weak D call TRBD1 (6 bases). This CDR3 has 15 residues. Germline CDR1 SGHRS, CDR2 YFSETQ. Deletions cut 4 bases from V and 4 bases from J, with 18 bases between. The CDR3, as DNA: TGCGCCAGCAGCAAGACAGGAGGCCCCTGGTACGAGCAGTACTTC. It yields the protein CASSKTGGPWYEQYF.

The chain couples TRBV18 to TRBJ2-1, with TRBD1 as a possible D gene (5 bases). CDR1 KGHSH and CDR2 LQKENI come from the germline V gene. The CDR3 totals 15 residues. Trimming cost V 2 bases and J 7 bases, with 15 bases left between them. CDR3 in amino acids: CASSPVGLARNEQFF. The CDR3 region has the DNA TGTGCCAGCTCACCAGTGGGGCTTGCTCGGAATGAGCAGTTCTTC.

This clonotype has a handful of counts. The chain joins TRBV7-3 to TRBJ2-3, with TRBD2 identical over 15 bases. V shed 4 bases, J shed 6 bases, and the junction held 5 bases outside the gene matches. The CDR3 is made up of 16 amino acids. Germline CDR1 and CDR2: SGHTA and FQGTGA. For the CDR3, the DNA is TGTGCCAGCAGCTCCGGGACTAGCGGGGGGTTGGATACGCAGTATTTT. Translating it yields CASSSGTSGGLDTQYF.

This rearrangement joins TRBV23-1 to TRBJ2-2, with 10 bases identical to TRBD1. TRBV23-1 counts as an open reading frame of uncertain function. The CDR3 is made up of 15 amino acids. The V and J ends lost 11 bases and 3 bases, in that order; junction bases with no gene match: 9. CDR3 amino acids: CAVEVGTGDTGELFF. In nucleotides, the CDR3 is TGCGCCGTCGAAGTCGGGACAGGGGACACCGGGGAGCTGTTTTTT.

This clonotype was found a few times. This chain connects TRBV6-1 to TRBJ2-7, with D tentatively TRBD2 (5 bases). This CDR3 has 13 residues. Between the trimmed V and J ends, which lost 3 bases and 6 bases, there was a span of 12 bases. In germline, CDR1 is MNHNS, CDR2 SASEGT. The CDR3 sequence: CASSEDSFGEQYV. For the CDR3, the DNA is TGTGCCAGCAGTGAGGACTCCTTTGGCGAGCAGTACGTC.

V usage is TRBV3-1 and J usage is TRBJ2-3; D unclear. CDR3 length: 12 amino acids. CDR1 LGHDT and CDR2 YNNKEL come from the germline V gene (reference sequence). V was trimmed by 2 bases and J by 7 bases, leaving 7 bases between them. Written as DNA, the CDR3 is TGTGCCAGCAGCCAACCTCCGAATACGCAGTATTTT. It translates to CASSQPPNTQYF.